This T cell receptor beta chain was captured by sequencing in a study of cytotoxic CD8 clonotypes in ibrutinib-treated CLL. Study-wide context: It was after a median approximately twelve months of treatment, range 6 to 36, that response samples were taken. The study recorded mean values of around 250,000 productive templates and approximately 100,000 productive rearrangements per sample.

Germline CDR1 is GTSNPN and CDR2 is SVGIG (reference sequence). There are 15 residues in the CDR3. V gave up 0 bases and J gave up 1 base, with 12 bases separating them. On this clone itself: The target antigen is unknown.

Measured with immunoSEQ multiplex PCR; TCRdb has only the in-frame clones, and not every one. Of approximately 150,000 clones listed, about 88% are singletons. General study results and limits: Samples were collected at differing times from sustained-remission and progressing patients.

The rearrangement links TRBV30 to TRBJ1-1, with D possibly being TRBD1 (5 bases). This clonotype was sampled from a human donor with chronic lymphocytic leukemia. The input for sequencing was PBMCs, taken at disease progression, from a patient treated with ibrutinib. The CDR3 bases are TGTGCCTGGAGTGTGGCCGGGGCACCGAACACTGAAGCTTTCTTT. Its translation: CAWSVAGAPNTEAFF.